Each of the 25 T cell receptor beta chains below was sequenced from the same sample in a study of blood T cells in healthy people across ages. The use of a sample-barcoded 5' primer and a J-beta primer mix characterized a second PCR of about 6 to 11 cycles. TCRdb ran MiXCR on the 5' RACE reads and lists one entry per CDR3 protein. The sample lists 850,000 to 1,300,000 distinct CDR3 sequences, 45% occurring once. Material: blood. The receptors were gathered from a woman aged 60-75 years in good health.

In this sample, this clonotype turned up a few times. The V and J genes are TRBV20-1 and TRBJ2-4, with a possible D match to TRBD1 (6 bases). The DNA end is a closer match to TRBJ2-7, so the J assignment may be wrong. Germline CDR1 and CDR2: DFQATT and SNEGSKA (reference sequence). The CDR3 contains 12 residues. The CDR3 spells CSARDQGNEQYF. The CDR3 DNA follows: TGCAGTGCTAGAGATCAGGGGAACGAGCAGTACTTC.

On this clonotype itself: Given a much more abundant clone one base away, this may be a read error. CDR3 amino acids: CASSADRGLEYGCTF. CDR3 coding DNA: TGTGCCAGCAGCGCGGACAGGGGGCTTGAGTATGGCTGCACCTTC. This chain connects TRBV7-8 to TRBJ1-2, with TRBD1 matching over 11 bases. Germline V gene sequence: CDR1 SGHVS, CDR2 FQNEAQ. This CDR3 comprises 15 residues.

This clonotype has more than one count but fewer than ten. The V gene is TRBV14, the J gene TRBJ2-1; TRBD2 matches at 10 bases. V shed 2 bases and J 10 bases; nucleotides not matched to a gene: 5. The germline CDR1 and CDR2 sequences are SGHDN and FVKESK. CDR3 length equals 14 residues. The CDR3 nucleotides are TGTGCCAGCAGCCAACAAGTGGGACTAGCGGAGCAGTTCTTC. This sequence encodes CASSQQVGLAEQFF.

The gene calls are TRBV12-3 or TRBV12-4 and TRBJ2-1; TRBD2 aligns across 12 bases. V was clipped by 10 bases and J by 7 bases; unmatched bases: 17. This CDR3 is 17 amino acids long. CDR3 residues: CATVTTSGGPNWNEQFF. The DNA for the CDR3 is TGTGCCACCGTAACCACTAGCGGGGGGCCAAATTGGAATGAGCAGTTCTTC.

This clonotype was picked up one time. This chain connects TRBV5-1 to TRBJ1-2, with a tentative D call TRBD1 (5 bases). Germline CDR1 reads SGHRS; CDR2 reads YFSETQ. V was cut by 1 base and J by 3 bases, with 16 bases left in between. The CDR3 has 16 residues. The CDR3 sequence: CASSLRGTRADYGYTF. The DNA of the CDR3 is TGCGCCAGCAGCTTGAGAGGGACCCGGGCCGACTATGGCTACACCTTC.

The rearrangement links TRBV14 to TRBJ1-1; D is unclear. This CDR3 comprises 14 residues. Germline V gene sequence: CDR1 SGHDN, CDR2 FVKESK. The V end lost 4 bases, the J end lost 2 bases, and 11 bases lay between the germline ends. CDR3 bases: TGTGCCAGCAGCCTACGGGCTTCTAACACTGAAGCTTTCTTT. Translated, it gives CASSLRASNTEAFF.

The chain couples TRBV6-1 to TRBJ2-7; D perhaps matches TRBD2 (7 bases). Germline CDR1 and CDR2: MNHNS and SASEGT. V was pared by 2 bases and J by 3 bases, with 14 bases between. The CDR3 is made up of 15 amino acids. The CDR3 region has the DNA TGTGCCAGCAGTGAACGGGGGGCAGGATTCTACGAGCAGTACTTC. Protein: CASSERGAGFYEQYF.

This clonotype was counted between two and nine times. The V and J genes are TRBV12-5 and TRBJ2-5; the D gene could be TRBD1 or TRBD2 (5 bases each). In germline, CDR1 is LGHNT, CDR2 FRNRAP. Trimming left V 5 bases short and J 13 bases short, with 17 bases between. The CDR3 is 12 amino acids. The CDR3 DNA reads TGTGCTAGTGGTCCGATCGGGGCGGATCCGTACTTC. Translated: CASGPIGADPYF.

The table lists this clonotype with a few counts. The chain has TRBV13 and TRBJ2-7, with D perhaps matching TRBD1 or TRBD2 (5 bases each). This CDR3 is 13 amino acids long. V was shortened by 7 bases and J by 2 bases, with 12 bases between the two germline ends. CDR1 is PRHDT, CDR2 FYEKMQ, per germline (reference sequence). In nucleotides, the CDR3 is TGTGCCAGCACCTCGGGGCCTACCTACGAGCAGTACTTC. Protein product: CASTSGPTYEQYF.

The sample holds a few counts of this clonotype. The chain links TRBV2 to TRBJ2-1; D unresolved. V was pared by 0 bases and J by 3 bases, with 6 bases between. The CDR3 spans 14 residues. CDR1 is SNHLY, CDR2 FYNNEI, per germline. CDR3 region: CASSEAPIYNEQFF. Here the CDR3 DNA reads TGTGCCAGCAGTGAAGCGCCCATCTACAATGAGCAGTTCTTC.

This clonotype was recorded a few times. The genes are TRBV12-3 or TRBV12-4 and TRBJ2-7; 7 nucleotides align to TRBD1. Unmatched junction bases numbered 9, after V lost 7 bases and J lost 3 bases. This CDR3 is 14 amino acids long. Written as DNA, the CDR3 is TGTGCCAGCACCCTGAAACGGGACAGCTACGAGCAGTACTTC. Translating it yields CASTLKRDSYEQYF.

This clonotype has more than one count but fewer than ten. This chain joins TRBV2 and TRBJ2-5, with 7 bases lining up with TRBD2. There are 16 residues in the CDR3. J was trimmed by 2 bases and V by 3 bases; bases with no gene match: 9. CDR1 and CDR2 from the germline V gene are SNHLY and FYNNEI. CDR3: CASSDPAGTKQETQYF. For the CDR3, the DNA is TGTGCCAGCAGTGATCCAGCGGGAACCAAACAAGAGACCCAGTACTTC.

This clonotype was seen only a few times. This rearrangement joins TRBV7-8 to TRBJ1-5; 8 nucleotides align to TRBD1. J lost 4 bases, V lost 0 bases, and 2 bases had no gene match. This CDR3 comprises 15 residues. CDR1 is SGHVS and CDR2 is FQNEAQ in the germline V gene. The CDR3 reads CASSLAWTGNQPQHF. DNA for the CDR3: TGTGCCAGCAGCTTAGCCTGGACAGGGAATCAGCCCCAGCATTTT.

This clonotype appeared many times. The genes are TRBV29-1 and TRBJ2-3, with D uncertain. Germline assignment: CDR1 SQVTM and CDR2 ANQGSEA. The CDR3 totals 13 residues. V lost 7 bases, J lost 0 bases, and 11 bases lay in between. The CDR3, as DNA: TGCAGCGCTGAGGCACAGAGCACAGATACGCAGTATTTT. Translating gives CSAEAQSTDTQYF.

This clonotype was detected many times. The chain joins TRBV13 to TRBJ2-4; D remains ambiguous. The CDR3 contains 15 residues. Germline values: CDR1 PRHDT, CDR2 FYEKMQ (reference sequence). Trimming removed 6 bases from V and 0 bases from J, with 12 bases in between. This CDR3 reads CASRDRRVAKNIQYF. The DNA for the CDR3 is TGTGCCAGCAGAGATCGTAGGGTAGCCAAAAACATTCAGTACTTC.

The J gene is TRBJ2-3, the V gene TRBV29-1, with TRBD2 matching over 12 bases. V was pared by 6 bases and J by 2 bases, with 15 bases of the junction left unmatched. Looked up from germline, CDR1 is SQVTM and CDR2 is ANQGSEA. The CDR3 loop spans 18 amino acids. The DNA of the CDR3 is TGCAGCGTCATTCCAAGGCCGGGACTAGCGGGCTTCACAGATACGCAGTATTTT. Encoded protein: CSVIPRPGLAGFTDTQYF.

This sequence joins TRBV11-2 and TRBJ1-2; D call uncertain. This CDR3 comprises 13 residues. Deletions cut 7 bases from V and 8 bases from J, with 17 bases between. Germline values: CDR1 SGHAT, CDR2 FQNNGV. The DNA of the CDR3 is TGTGCCAGCACCCCGGGAGAGGGAGGGGGCTACACCTTC. Protein: CASTPGEGGGYTF.

CDR3: CASSLLSGSKEQYF. The CDR3 nucleotides read TGTGCCAGCAGTTTATTATCAGGATCGAAGGAGCAGTACTTC. The chain carries TRBV28 and TRBJ2-5; the D is unclear. V was cut by 1 base and J by 11 bases, with 17 bases left in between. The CDR3 contains 14 residues. Germline V gene lookup returns CDR1 MDHEN and CDR2 SYDVKM.

This clonotype was counted between two and nine times. The J gene is TRBJ2-7, the V gene TRBV5-1; tentative D call: TRBD2 (5 bases). This CDR3 comprises 12 residues. Germline lookup yields CDR1 SGHRS and CDR2 YFSETQ. Trimming left V 1 base short and J 9 bases short, with 11 bases between. DNA for the CDR3: TGCGCCAGCAGCTTGCCCGGGAACGGGCAGTACTTC. Translating gives CASSLPGNGQYF.

V usage is TRBV21-1 and J usage is TRBJ2-1; TRBD2, the D gene given by the table, was not confirmed from the DNA. TRBV21-1 is reported as a pseudogene. This CDR3 spans 16 amino acids. In nucleotides, the CDR3 is TGTGCCAGCAAGGTTCGGGCTAGCGGGAGGGGAAATGAGCAGTTCTTC. It encodes CASKVRASGRGNEQFF.

The chain carries TRBV2 and TRBJ2-4, with 7 positions matching TRBD1. J was trimmed by 1 base and V by 6 bases; bases with no gene match: 9. CDR1 and CDR2 from the germline V gene are SNHLY and FYNNEI. This CDR3 region has 16 residues. The CDR3 here is CASSRIKTGAKNIQYF. The CDR3 DNA sequence: TGTGCCAGCAGCCGTATAAAGACAGGGGCCAAAAACATTCAGTACTTC. Full variable domain (rest looked up from reference TRBV2 and TRBJ2-4): EPEVTQTPSHQVTQMGQEVILRCVPISNHLYFYWYRQILGQKVEFLVSFYNNEISEKSEIFDDQFSVERPDGSNFTLKIRSTKLEDSAMYFCASSRIKTGAKNIQYFGAGTRLSVL.

Only a few counts were recorded for this clonotype. V is TRBV6-5 and J is TRBJ2-7, with D tentatively TRBD1 or TRBD2 (5 bases each). Germline values: CDR1 MNHEY, CDR2 SVGAGI. With 4 bases removed from V and 0 bases from J, the gap between germline ends came to 13 bases. The CDR3 has 15 amino acids. The CDR3 region is CASSFGTVSSYEQYF. The CDR3 bases are TGTGCCAGCAGTTTTGGGACGGTGAGCTCCTACGAGCAGTACTTC.

The rearrangement uses TRBV12-3 or TRBV12-4 and TRBJ1-2, with D unresolved. The CDR3 is 14 residues long. Trimming shortened V by 0 bases and J by 6 bases, and 11 bases separated the two germline ends. The CDR3 nucleotides read TGTGCCAGCAGTTTAGCGCGGAGACCGCATGGCTACACCTTC. It codes for CASSLARRPHGYTF.

A few counts support this clonotype. V and J are TRBV28 and TRBJ2-7, with a possible D match to TRBD2 (5 bases). Trimming cost V 1 base and J 5 bases, with 12 bases left between them. CDR3 length: 14 residues. Looked up from germline, CDR1 is MDHEN and CDR2 is SYDVKM. This CDR3 reads CASSLSPGSHEQYF. Written as DNA, the CDR3 is TGTGCCAGCAGTTTATCCCCGGGAAGTCACGAGCAGTACTTC. Looking up the rest from reference TRBV28 and TRBJ2-7 gives the full variable domain: DVKVTQSSRYLVKRTGEKVFLECVQDMDHENMFWYRQDPGLGLRLIYFSYDVKMKEKGDIPEGYSVSREKKERFSLILESASTNQTSMYLCASSLSPGSHEQYFGPGTRLTVT.

The rearrangement links TRBV29-1 to TRBJ2-4; 13 nucleotides agree with TRBD2. Judging by the DNA end, TRBJ2-7 fits better; the J call may be wrong. CDR3 size: 18 residues. Germline V lookup: CDR1 SQVTM, CDR2 ANQGSEA. CDR3: CSIIARTSGSSPSNEQYF. The CDR3 region has the DNA TGCAGCATTATTGCCAGGACTAGCGGGAGTTCGCCCTCTAACGAGCAGTACTTC.